Detailed here is one T cell receptor (beta chain). Each sample used at least 6 million PBMCs. Per sample, extraction of total RNA gave at least 5 micrograms in every case. The source of the sample is a study of blood T cells in healthy people across ages. PCR was performed a second time for roughly 6 to 12 cycles using a sample-barcoded 5' primer and a J-beta primer mix. Each of the cDNA molecules was tagged by a template-switch adaptor with 12 random nucleotides. TCRdb called the 5' RACE reads again in MiXCR, with one record for every CDR3 protein. The repertoire has 2 million or so distinct CDR3 sequences, 49% of them found once; the top ten carry around 2.1%. The material sequenced was blood. The sequence came from a woman between 40 and 55 years old in good health.

The CDR3 DNA reads TGTGCCAGCAGTTTAGAGGGGGGGGGTCCCCTTTTTGGCTACACCTTC. Encoded protein: CASSLEGGGPLFGYTF. The J gene is TRBJ1-2, the V gene TRBV12-3 or TRBV12-4, with D tentatively TRBD1 (6 bases). Trimming took off 1 base at V and 7 bases at J, with 19 bases between the two ends. This CDR3 contains 16 residues.